These 23 T cell receptor beta chains share one sample of origin, sequenced in a study of blood T cell repertoires in COVID-19. Assay: immunoSEQ multiplex PCR; the TCRdb copy retains only in-frame clones and omits some. The sample has tens of thousands of clones, roughly 90% seen once. The sample was peripheral blood. These receptors originate from a human donor in a cohort sampled during active COVID-19.

This clone was found once. V and J are TRBV9 and TRBJ2-2; maybe TRBD2 (5 bases). The germline V gene has CDR1 SGDLS and CDR2 YYNGEE. Trimming stripped 4 bases from V and 3 bases from J, with 13 bases between. CDR3 length equals 15 residues. DNA for the CDR3: TGTGCCAGCAGCCCTCGCTTGGACTACACCGGGGAGCTGTTTTTT. It encodes CASSPRLDYTGELFF.

The chain couples TRBV6-5 to TRBJ1-1, with a tentative D call TRBD1 (5 bases). Between the trimmed V and J ends, which lost 6 bases and 1 base, there was a span of 12 bases. Germline assignment: CDR1 MNHEY and CDR2 SVGAGI. The CDR3 is 14 amino acids. The DNA for the CDR3 is TGTGCCAGCAGGTGGGACTTACCGAACACTGAAGCTTTCTTT. Its translation: CASRWDLPNTEAFF.

This clone showed up just a few times. The gene calls are TRBV11-2 and TRBJ2-7; 7 bases line up with TRBD2. Losses at the gene ends were 5 bases for V and 5 bases for J; bases not matched to a gene: 3. Germline CDR1 and CDR2: SGHAT and FQNNGV. CDR3 size: 12 residues. The CDR3 nucleotides read TGTGCCAGCAGCCAAGGACTAGACGAGCAGTACTTC. Translation: CASSQGLDEQYF.

This clone was detected once. The V and J genes are TRBV19 and TRBJ1-1; a weak D match, TRBD1 (6 bases). Germline V gene sequence: CDR1 LNHDA, CDR2 SQIVND (reference sequence). There are 13 residues in the CDR3. Trimming pared 7 bases from V and 1 base from J, leaving 10 bases between. The CDR3 sequence is CASTSRGNTEAFF. As DNA, the CDR3 is TGTGCCAGTACTAGCAGGGGGAACACTGAAGCTTTCTTT.

This chain's CDR3 is CASSQGQGALGTEAFF. CDR3 coding DNA: TGTGCCAGCTCACAGGGACAGGGGGCTTTGGGGACTGAAGCTTTCTTT. The chain combines TRBV18 with TRBJ1-1; 12 bases are shared with TRBD1. Germline trimming cut 4 bases from V and 5 bases from J; bases unmatched to any gene: 8. The CDR3 totals 16 residues. From germline, CDR1 is KGHSH and CDR2 LQKENI.

The chain has TRBV9 and TRBJ1-2, with 8 bases fitting TRBD1. After removal of 3 bases from V and 3 bases from J, the junction contained 7 bases not matched to a gene. Germline CDR1 is SGDLS and CDR2 is YYNGEE. CDR3 length: 15 amino acids. CDR3: CASSARTGWDYGYTF. The CDR3 DNA reads TGTGCCAGCAGCGCTAGGACAGGGTGGGACTATGGCTACACCTTC.

The chain employs TRBV5-4 and TRBJ1-1; D remains unclear. The CDR3 runs to 16 residues. Germline V CDR1 and CDR2: SGHNT, YYREEE (reference sequence). The V gene lost 4 bases and the J gene lost 2 bases, with 18 bases spanning the gap. This CDR3 reads CASSQEAPGKNTEAFF. As DNA, the CDR3 is TGTGCCAGCAGCCAGGAGGCGCCGGGTAAAAACACTGAAGCTTTCTTT.

This chain links TRBV10-3 with TRBJ1-4, with 7 bases fitting TRBD1. V shed 8 bases, J shed 15 bases, and the junction held 15 bases outside the gene matches. In germline, CDR1 is ENHRY, CDR2 SYGVKD. CDR3 length equals 13 residues. The CDR3 region has the DNA TGTGCCATCCAGGGCCAAAGGGGGCAGACAATGTTTTTT. Translated: CAIQGQRGQTMFF.

The chain uses TRBV10-2 and TRBJ2-1; TRBD1 might be the D (6 bases). Trimming stripped 8 bases from V and 5 bases from J, with 22 bases between. Germline V gives CDR1 WSHSY, CDR2 SAAADI. The CDR3 is 16 amino acids. The CDR3 reads CASLIPGQGTNNEQFF. The CDR3 DNA reads as TGCGCCAGCCTAATTCCGGGACAAGGGACCAACAATGAGCAGTTCTTC.

CDR3 sequence: CASSSEAMNTEAFF. Here the CDR3 DNA reads TGTGCCAGCTCGTCCGAGGCGATGAACACTGAAGCTTTCTTT. V is TRBV18 and J is TRBJ1-1; no clear D. The length of the CDR3 is 14 residues. From germline, CDR1 is KGHSH and CDR2 LQKENI. V was clipped by 6 bases and J by 0 bases, with 11 bases between them. Supplemented by reference TRBV18 and TRBJ1-1, the full variable domain reads NAGVMQNPRHLVRRRGQEARLRCSPMKGHSHVYWYRQLPEEGLKFMVYLQKENIIDESGMPKERFSAEFPKEGPSILRIQQVVRGDSAAYFCASSSEAMNTEAFFGQGTRLTVV.

V and J are TRBV5-4 and TRBJ2-6, with TRBD1 as a possible D gene (6 bases). Germline-derived CDR1 and CDR2 are SGHNT and YYREEE (reference sequence). This CDR3 contains 19 residues. The ends were cut back, 3 bases at V and 0 bases at J, with 19 bases in the middle. The CDR3 region has the DNA TGTGCCAGCAGCTCCATGAACAGGGCTTTGAGCTCTGGGGCCAACGTCCTGACTTTC. This sequence encodes CASSSMNRALSSGANVLTF. Full variable domain (rest looked up from reference TRBV5-4 and TRBJ2-6): ETGVTQSPTHLIKTRGQQVTLRCSSQSGHNTVSWYQQALGQGPQFIFQYYREEENGRGNFPPRFSGLQFPNYSSELNVNALELDDSALYLCASSSMNRALSSGANVLTFGAGSRLTVL.

This clone has a single count. CDR3 sequence (DNA): TGTGCCAGCACCACCGTGACAGGGAGGTCTGAAGCTTTCTTT. This translates into CASTTVTGRSEAFF. V usage is TRBV11-2 and J usage is TRBJ1-1; TRBD1 agrees at 7 bases. The CDR3 loop spans 14 amino acids. V dropped 7 bases and J dropped 6; count of bases not matched to a gene: 11. The V gene's germline CDR1 is SGHAT and CDR2 FQNNGV.

The V call is TRBV5-6, the J call TRBJ2-7; D might be TRBD1 (6 bases). The CDR3 is made up of 16 amino acids. Germline V gene data show CDR1 as SGHDT and CDR2 as YYEEEE. Between the trimmed V and J ends, which lost 3 bases and 1 base, there was a span of 17 bases. DNA of the CDR3: TGTGCCAGCAGCTCCATGGACAGCCAGCCTTCCTACGAGCAGTACTTC. Protein sequence: CASSSMDSQPSYEQYF.

Only a few counts were recorded for this clone. V is TRBV6-5 and J is TRBJ1-5; 9 nucleotides align to TRBD1. J lost 4 bases, V lost 10 bases, and 5 bases had no gene match. The CDR3 is made up of 13 amino acids. The germline V gene has CDR1 MNHEY and CDR2 SVGAGI. As DNA, the CDR3 is TGTGCCACGCGACAGGGGGGAAATCAGCCCCAGCATTTT. Translation gives CATRQGGNQPQHF.

The V call is TRBV6-5, the J call TRBJ1-2; possibly TRBD1 for D (6 bases). CDR3 size: 15 residues. Germline-derived CDR1 and CDR2 are MNHEY and SVGAGI. V was pared by 6 bases and J by 2 bases, with 16 bases between. CDR3 residues: CASRLGETGNYGYTF. The CDR3 nucleotides read TGTGCCAGCAGACTAGGAGAAACAGGGAACTATGGCTACACCTTC.

The chain links TRBV5-1 to TRBJ1-1; TRBD1 matches at 8 bases. The CDR3 contains 16 residues. Germline V lookup: CDR1 SGHRS, CDR2 YFSETQ. V lost 4 bases, J lost 4 bases, and 12 bases stayed unmatched. CDR3 amino acids: CASSPTRTGPVTEAFF. DNA for the CDR3: TGCGCCAGCAGCCCGACTCGGACAGGGCCCGTCACTGAAGCTTTCTTT. Complete variable domain (other parts from reference TRBV5-1 and TRBJ1-1): KAGVTQTPRYLIKTRGQQVTLSCSPISGHRSVSWYQQTPGQGLQFLFEYFSETQRNKGNFPGRFSGRQFSNSRSEMNVSTLELGDSALYLCASSPTRTGPVTEAFFGQGTRLTVV.

The chain is built from TRBV7-6 and TRBJ1-1; D remains ambiguous. The CDR3 is made up of 15 amino acids. Trimming pared 5 bases from V and 1 base from J, leaving 14 bases between. Germline CDR1 and CDR2: SGHVS and FNYEAQ. CDR3 in amino acids: CASSPPGYRNTEAFF. The CDR3 nucleotides are TGTGCCAGCAGCCCCCCGGGGTACAGGAACACTGAAGCTTTCTTT.

The gene calls are TRBV7-9 and TRBJ1-5, with a tentative D call TRBD1 (5 bases). CDR1 and CDR2 from the germline V gene are SEHNR and FQNEAQ (reference sequence). The V end was cut by 6 bases, the J end by 2 bases, with 20 bases between. The CDR3 spans 17 residues. This chain's CDR3 is CASRITHRSDGNQPQHF. CDR3 DNA: TGTGCCAGCAGAATAACTCACAGGTCCGATGGCAATCAGCCCCAGCATTTT.

The chain is built from TRBV6-2 or TRBV6-3 and TRBJ2-7; 9 bases are a match to TRBD1. Germline V gene sequence: CDR1 MNHEY, CDR2 SVGEGT. The ends lost 0 bases at V and 3 bases at J; junction bases unmatched: 12. The CDR3 extends over 18 amino acids. The DNA of the CDR3 is TGTGCCAGCAGTTACTCCCCCTGGACAGGGGTTACCGACTACGAGCAGTACTTC. This gives the protein CASSYSPWTGVTDYEQYF.

The V and J genes are TRBV25-1 and TRBJ1-1, with D tentatively TRBD1 (6 bases). Deletions cut 3 bases from V and 1 base from J, with 9 bases between. The CDR3 covers 14 residues. CDR1 is MGHDK, CDR2 SYGVNS, per germline. This CDR3 reads CASSDYRENTEAFF. CDR3 nucleotide sequence: TGTGCCAGCAGTGATTACAGGGAGAACACTGAAGCTTTCTTT. Variable domain in full (rest from reference TRBV25-1 and TRBJ1-1): EADIYQTPRYLVIGTGKKITLECSQTMGHDKMYWYQQDPGMELHLIHYSYGVNSTEKGDLSSESTVSRIRTEHFPLTLESARPSHTSQYLCASSDYRENTEAFFGQGTRLTVV.

The chain employs TRBV24-1 and TRBJ1-1; possibly TRBD1 for D (5 bases). Trimming left V 1 base short and J 5 bases short, with 10 bases between. The germline CDR1 and CDR2 sequences are KGHDR and SFDVKD. The length of the CDR3 is 14 residues. The CDR3 nucleotides are TGTGCCACCAGTGATTTTTCAGGGTATACTGAAGCTTTCTTT. It specifies CATSDFSGYTEAFF.

The rearrangement joins TRBV6-2 or TRBV6-3 to TRBJ2-7; a weak D match, TRBD2 (6 bases). V shed 5 bases and J shed 4 bases, with 24 bases lying between them. Germline CDR1 and CDR2: MNHEY and SVGEGT. The CDR3 covers 17 residues. CDR3: CASSEGLTGGNFYEQYF. The CDR3 nucleotides read TGTGCCAGCAGTGAGGGTCTAACTGGGGGGAACTTTTACGAGCAGTACTTC.

This chain links TRBV4-1 with TRBJ2-7; tentative D call: TRBD1 (6 bases). The CDR3 consists of 18 residues. Germline V gene data show CDR1 as MGHRA and CDR2 as YSYEKL. The ends were cut back, 2 bases at V and 2 bases at J, with 22 bases in the middle. CDR3 residues: CASSQRSSGQRSTYEQYF. DNA of the CDR3: TGCGCCAGCAGCCAACGATCCTCCGGACAGCGCTCGACCTACGAGCAGTACTTC.